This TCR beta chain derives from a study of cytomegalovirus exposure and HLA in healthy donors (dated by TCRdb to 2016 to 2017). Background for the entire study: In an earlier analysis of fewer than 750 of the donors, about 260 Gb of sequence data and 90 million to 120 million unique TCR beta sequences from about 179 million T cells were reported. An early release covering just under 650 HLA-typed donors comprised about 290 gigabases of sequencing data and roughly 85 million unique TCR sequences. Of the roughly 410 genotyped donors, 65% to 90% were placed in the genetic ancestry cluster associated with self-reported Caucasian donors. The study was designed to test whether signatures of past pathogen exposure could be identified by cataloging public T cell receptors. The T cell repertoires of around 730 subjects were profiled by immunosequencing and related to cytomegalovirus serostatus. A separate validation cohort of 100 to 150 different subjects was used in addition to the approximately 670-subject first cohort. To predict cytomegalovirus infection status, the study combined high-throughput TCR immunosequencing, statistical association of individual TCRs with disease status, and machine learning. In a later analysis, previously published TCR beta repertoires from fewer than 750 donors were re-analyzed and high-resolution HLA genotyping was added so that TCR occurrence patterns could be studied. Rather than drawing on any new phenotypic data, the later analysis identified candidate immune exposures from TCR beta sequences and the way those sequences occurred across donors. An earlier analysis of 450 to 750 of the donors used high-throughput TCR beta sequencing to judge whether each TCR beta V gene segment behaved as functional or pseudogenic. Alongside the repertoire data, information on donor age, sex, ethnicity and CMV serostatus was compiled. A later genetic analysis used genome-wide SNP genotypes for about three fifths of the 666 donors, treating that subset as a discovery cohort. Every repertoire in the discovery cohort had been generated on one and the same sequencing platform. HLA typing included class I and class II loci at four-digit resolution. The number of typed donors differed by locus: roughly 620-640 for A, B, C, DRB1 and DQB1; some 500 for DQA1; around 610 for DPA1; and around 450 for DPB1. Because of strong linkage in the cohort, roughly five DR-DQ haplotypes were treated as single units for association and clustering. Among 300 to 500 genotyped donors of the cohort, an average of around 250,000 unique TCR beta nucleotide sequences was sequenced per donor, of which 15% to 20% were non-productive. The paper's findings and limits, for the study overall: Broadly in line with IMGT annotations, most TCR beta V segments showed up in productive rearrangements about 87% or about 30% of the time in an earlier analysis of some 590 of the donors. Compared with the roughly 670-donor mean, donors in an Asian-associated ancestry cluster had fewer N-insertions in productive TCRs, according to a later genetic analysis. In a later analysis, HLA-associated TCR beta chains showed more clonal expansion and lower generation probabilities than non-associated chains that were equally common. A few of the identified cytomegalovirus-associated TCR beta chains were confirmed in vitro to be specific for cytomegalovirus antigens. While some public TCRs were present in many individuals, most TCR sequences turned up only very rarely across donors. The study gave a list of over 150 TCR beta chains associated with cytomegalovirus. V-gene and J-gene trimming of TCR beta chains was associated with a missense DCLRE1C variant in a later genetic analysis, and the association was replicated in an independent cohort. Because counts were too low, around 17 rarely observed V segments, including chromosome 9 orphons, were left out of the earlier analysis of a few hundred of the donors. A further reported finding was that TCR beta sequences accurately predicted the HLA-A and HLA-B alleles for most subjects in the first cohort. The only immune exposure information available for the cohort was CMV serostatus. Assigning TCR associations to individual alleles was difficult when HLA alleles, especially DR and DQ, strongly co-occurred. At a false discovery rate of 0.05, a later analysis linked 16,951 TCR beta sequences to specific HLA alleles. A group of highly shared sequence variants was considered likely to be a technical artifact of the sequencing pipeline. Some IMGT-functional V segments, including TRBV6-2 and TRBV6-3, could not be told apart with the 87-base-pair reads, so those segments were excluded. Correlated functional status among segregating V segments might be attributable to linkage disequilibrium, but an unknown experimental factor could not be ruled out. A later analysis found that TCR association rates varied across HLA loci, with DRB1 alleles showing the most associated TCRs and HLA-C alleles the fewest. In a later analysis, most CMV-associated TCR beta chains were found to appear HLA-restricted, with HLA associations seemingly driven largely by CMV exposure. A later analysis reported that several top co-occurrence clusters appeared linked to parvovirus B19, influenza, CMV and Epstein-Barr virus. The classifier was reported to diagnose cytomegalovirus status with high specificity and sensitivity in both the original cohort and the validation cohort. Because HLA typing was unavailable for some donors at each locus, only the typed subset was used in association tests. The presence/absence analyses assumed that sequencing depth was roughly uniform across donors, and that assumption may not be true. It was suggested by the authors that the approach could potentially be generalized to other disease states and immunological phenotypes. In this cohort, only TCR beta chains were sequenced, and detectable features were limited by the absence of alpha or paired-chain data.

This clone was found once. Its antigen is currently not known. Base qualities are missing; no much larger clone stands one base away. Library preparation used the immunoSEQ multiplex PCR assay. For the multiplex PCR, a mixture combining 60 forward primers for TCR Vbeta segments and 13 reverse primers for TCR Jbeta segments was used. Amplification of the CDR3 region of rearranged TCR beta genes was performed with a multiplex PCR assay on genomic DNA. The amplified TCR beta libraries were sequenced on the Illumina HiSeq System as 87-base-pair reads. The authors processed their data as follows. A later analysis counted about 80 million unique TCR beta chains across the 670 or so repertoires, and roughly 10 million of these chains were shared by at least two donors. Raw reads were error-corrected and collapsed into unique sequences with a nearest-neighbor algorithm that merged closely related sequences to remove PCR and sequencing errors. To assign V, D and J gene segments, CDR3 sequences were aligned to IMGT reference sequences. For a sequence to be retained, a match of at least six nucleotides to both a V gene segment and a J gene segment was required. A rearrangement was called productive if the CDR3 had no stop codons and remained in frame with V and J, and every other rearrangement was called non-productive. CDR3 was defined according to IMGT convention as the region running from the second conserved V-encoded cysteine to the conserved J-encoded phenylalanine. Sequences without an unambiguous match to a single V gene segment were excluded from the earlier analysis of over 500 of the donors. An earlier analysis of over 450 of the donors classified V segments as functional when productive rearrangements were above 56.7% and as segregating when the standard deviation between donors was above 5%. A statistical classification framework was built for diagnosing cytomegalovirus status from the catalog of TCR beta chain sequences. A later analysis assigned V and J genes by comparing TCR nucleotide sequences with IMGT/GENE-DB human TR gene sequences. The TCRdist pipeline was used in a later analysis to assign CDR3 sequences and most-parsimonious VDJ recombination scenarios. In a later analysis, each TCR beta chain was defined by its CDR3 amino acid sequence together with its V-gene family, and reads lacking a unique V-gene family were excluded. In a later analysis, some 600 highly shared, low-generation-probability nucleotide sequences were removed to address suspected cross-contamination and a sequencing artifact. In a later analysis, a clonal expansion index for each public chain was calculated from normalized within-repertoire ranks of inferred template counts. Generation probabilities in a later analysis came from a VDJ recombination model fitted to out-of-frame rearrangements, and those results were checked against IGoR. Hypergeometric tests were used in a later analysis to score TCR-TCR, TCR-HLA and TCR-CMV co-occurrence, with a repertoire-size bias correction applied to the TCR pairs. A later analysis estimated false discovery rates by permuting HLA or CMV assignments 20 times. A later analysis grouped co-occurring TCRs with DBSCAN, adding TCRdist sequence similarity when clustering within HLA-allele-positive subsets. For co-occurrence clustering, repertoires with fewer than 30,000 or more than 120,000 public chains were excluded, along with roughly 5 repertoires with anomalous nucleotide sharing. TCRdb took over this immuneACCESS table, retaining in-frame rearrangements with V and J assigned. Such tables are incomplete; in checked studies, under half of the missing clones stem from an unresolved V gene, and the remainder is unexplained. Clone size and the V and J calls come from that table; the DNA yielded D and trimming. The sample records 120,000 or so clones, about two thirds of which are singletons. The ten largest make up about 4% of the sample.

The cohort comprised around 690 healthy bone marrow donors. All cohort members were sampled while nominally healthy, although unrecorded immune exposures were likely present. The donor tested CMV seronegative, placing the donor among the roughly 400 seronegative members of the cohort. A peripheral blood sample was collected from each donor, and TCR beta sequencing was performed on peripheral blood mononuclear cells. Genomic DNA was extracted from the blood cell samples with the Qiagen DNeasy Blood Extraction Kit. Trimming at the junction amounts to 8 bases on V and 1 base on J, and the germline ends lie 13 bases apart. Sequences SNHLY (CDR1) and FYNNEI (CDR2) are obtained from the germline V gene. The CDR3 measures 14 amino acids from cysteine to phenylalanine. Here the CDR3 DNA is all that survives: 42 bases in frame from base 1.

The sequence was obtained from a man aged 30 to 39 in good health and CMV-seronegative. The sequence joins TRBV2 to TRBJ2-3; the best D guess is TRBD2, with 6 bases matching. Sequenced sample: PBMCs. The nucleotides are TGTGCCAGCGGGGGGTGGGGGGGCACAGATACGCAGTATTTT. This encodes CASGGWGGTDTQYF. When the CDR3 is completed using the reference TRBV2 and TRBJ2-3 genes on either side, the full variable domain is EPEVTQTPSHQVTQMGQEVILRCVPISNHLYFYWYRQILGQKVEFLVSFYNNEISEKSEIFDDQFSVERPDGSNFTLKIRSTKLEDSAMYFCASGGWGGTDTQYFGPGTRLTVL.